This T cell receptor beta chain was sequenced in a study of blood T cell repertoires in COVID-19. Profiling relied on immunoSEQ multiplex PCR, and the TCRdb table lists in-frame clones only, not all of them. Here the sample spans 90,000 to 130,000 clones, around 89% being singletons. V lost 4 bases and J lost 4, with 8 bases in between. In germline, CDR1 is SGHRS, CDR2 YFSETQ. The CDR3 runs 12 residues. This sequence joins TRBV5-1 and TRBJ1-2, with D perhaps TRBD1 (6 bases). The clonotype originates from a woman aged 50 to 60 with acute or convalescent COVID-19. Material for sequencing was peripheral blood. The CDR3 nucleotides read TGCGCCAGCAGCACACAGGGCTATGGCTACACCTTC. Its translation is CASSTQGYGYTF.